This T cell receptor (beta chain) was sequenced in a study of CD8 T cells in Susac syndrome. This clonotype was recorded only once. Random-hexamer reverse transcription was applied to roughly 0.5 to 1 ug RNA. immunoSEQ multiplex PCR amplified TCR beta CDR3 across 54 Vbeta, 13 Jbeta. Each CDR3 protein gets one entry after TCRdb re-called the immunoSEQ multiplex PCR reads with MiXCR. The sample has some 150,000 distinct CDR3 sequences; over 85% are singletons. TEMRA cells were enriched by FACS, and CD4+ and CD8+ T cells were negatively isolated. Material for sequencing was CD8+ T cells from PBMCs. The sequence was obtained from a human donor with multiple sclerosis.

DNA of the CDR3: TGTGCCAGCAGCTTGCCCGACAGGGTGGGTGAGAACACTGAAGCTTTCTTT. Translating gives CASSLPDRVGENTEAFF. The chain carries TRBV5-6 and TRBJ1-1; the match to TRBD1 covers 7 bases. The J segment lost 1 base and the V segment lost 1 base, leaving 10 bases of the junction unmatched. Germline V CDR1 and CDR2: SGHDT, YYEEEE. This CDR3 is built from 17 residues.